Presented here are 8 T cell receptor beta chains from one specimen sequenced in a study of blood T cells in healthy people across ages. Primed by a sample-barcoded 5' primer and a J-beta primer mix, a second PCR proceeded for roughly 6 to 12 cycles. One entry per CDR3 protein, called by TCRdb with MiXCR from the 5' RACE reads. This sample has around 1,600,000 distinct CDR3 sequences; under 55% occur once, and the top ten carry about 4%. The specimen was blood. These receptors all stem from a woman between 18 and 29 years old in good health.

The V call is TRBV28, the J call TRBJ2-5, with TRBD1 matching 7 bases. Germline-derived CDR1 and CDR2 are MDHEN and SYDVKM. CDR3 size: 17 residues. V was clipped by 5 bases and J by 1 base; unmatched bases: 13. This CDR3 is CASSSREQGSPQETQYF. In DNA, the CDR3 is TGTGCCAGCAGTAGCCGGGAACAGGGGAGTCCCCAAGAGACCCAGTACTTC.

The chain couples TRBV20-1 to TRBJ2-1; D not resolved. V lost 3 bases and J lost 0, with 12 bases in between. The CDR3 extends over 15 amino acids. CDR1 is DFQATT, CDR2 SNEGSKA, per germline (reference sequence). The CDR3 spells CSASIRASSYNEQFF. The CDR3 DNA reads TGCAGTGCTAGTATACGTGCCAGCTCCTACAATGAGCAGTTCTTC.

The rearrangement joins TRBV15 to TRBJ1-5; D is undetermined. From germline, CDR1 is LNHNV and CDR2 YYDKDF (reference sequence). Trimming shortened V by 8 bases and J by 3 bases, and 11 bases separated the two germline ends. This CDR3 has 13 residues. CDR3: CATATGPNQPQHF. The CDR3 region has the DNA TGTGCCACCGCAACGGGTCCCAATCAGCCCCAGCATTTT.

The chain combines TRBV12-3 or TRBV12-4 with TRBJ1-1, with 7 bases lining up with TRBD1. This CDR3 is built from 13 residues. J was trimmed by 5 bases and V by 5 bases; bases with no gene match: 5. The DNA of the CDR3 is TGTGCCAGCAGTCACAGGGGTCAAACTGAAGCTTTCTTT. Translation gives CASSHRGQTEAFF.

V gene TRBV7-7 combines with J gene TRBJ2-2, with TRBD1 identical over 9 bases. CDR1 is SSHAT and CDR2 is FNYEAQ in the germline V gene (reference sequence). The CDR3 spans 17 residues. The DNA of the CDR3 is TGTGCTACGACTCCGACCGAACGGACAGGGGACACCGGGGAGCTGTTTTTT. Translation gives CATTPTERTGDTGELFF.

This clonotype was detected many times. Here the CDR3 DNA reads TGTGCCAGCAGTTTAGCGCAGGGAGGCTTTGAGCAGTTCTTC. It specifies CASSLAQGGFEQFF. V gene TRBV12-3 or TRBV12-4 combines with J gene TRBJ2-1; the D gene is possibly TRBD2 (6 bases). CDR3 length: 14 amino acids. Trimming took off 0 bases at V and 9 bases at J, with 12 bases between the two ends.

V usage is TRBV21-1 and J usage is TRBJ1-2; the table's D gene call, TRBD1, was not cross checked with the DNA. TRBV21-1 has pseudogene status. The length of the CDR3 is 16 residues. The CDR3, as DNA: TGTGCCAGCAGCACCCGGAGGGGAACAGGGAGATGTGGCTACACCTTC. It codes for CASSTRRGTGRCGYTF.

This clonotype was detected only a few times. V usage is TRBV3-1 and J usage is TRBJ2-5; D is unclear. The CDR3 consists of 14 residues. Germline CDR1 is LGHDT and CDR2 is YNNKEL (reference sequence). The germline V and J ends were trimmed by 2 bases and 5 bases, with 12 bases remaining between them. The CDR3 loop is CASSQQQGSETQYF. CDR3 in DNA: TGTGCCAGCAGCCAACAACAAGGGTCTGAGACCCAGTACTTC.